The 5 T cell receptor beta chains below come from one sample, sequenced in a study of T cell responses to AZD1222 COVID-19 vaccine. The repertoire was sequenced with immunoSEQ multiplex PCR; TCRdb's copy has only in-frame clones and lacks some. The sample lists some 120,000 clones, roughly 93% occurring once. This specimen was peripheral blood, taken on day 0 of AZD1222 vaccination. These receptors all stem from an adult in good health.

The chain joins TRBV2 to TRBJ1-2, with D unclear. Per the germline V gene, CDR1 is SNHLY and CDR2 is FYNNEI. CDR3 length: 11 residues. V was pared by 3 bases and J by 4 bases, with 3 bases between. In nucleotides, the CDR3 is TGTGCCAGCAGTGAGAGCTATGGCTACACCTTC. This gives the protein CASSESYGYTF.

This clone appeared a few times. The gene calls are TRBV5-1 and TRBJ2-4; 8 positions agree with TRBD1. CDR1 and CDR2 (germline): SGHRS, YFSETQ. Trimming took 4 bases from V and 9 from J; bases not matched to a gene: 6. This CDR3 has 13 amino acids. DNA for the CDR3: TGCGCCAGCAGCCCAGGACAGGGCACCATTCAGTACTTC. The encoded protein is CASSPGQGTIQYF.

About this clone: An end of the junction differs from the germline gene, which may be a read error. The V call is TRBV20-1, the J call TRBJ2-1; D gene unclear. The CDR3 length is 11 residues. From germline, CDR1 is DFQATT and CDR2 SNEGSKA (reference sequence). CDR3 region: CTLKPGSGWIF. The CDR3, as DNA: TGCACTCTAAAGCCTGGTTCCGGTTGGATCTTC.

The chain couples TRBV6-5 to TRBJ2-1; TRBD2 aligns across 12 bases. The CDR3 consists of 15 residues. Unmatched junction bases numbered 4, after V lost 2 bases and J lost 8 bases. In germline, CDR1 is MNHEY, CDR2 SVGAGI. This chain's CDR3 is CASSYRLAGVDEQFF. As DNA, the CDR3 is TGTGCCAGCAGTTACCGACTAGCGGGAGTAGATGAGCAGTTCTTC.

The CDR3 DNA reads as TGTGCCAGCAGCGGGGACAGAAGCTACAATGAGCAGTTCTTC. Its protein is CASSGDRSYNEQFF. The chain links TRBV11-2 to TRBJ2-1; 7 bases align to TRBD1. Per germline, CDR1 SGHAT and CDR2 FQNNGV. The ends lost 5 bases at V and 3 bases at J; junction bases unmatched: 4. The CDR3 is 14 amino acids.